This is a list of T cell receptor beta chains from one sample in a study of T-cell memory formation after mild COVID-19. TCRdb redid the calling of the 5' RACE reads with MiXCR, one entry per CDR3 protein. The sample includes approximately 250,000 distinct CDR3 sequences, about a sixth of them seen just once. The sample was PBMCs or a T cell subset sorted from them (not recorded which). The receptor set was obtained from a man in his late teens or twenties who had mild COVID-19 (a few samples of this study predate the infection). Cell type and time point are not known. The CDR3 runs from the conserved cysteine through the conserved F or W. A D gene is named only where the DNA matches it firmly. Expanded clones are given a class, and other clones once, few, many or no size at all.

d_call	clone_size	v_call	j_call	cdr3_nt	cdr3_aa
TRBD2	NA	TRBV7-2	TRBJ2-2	TGTGCCAGCAGCTCGGGACTAGCGGGGTACACCGGGGAGCTGTTTTTT	CASSSGLAGYTGELFF
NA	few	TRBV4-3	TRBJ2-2	TGCGCCAGCAGCAAGACTCAGGCTGCGAACACCGGGGAGCTGTTTTTT	CASSKTQAANTGELFF
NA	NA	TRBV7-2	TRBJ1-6	TGTGCCAGCAGCTTAGAGGATATGAGTTCCCTCCACTTT	CASSLEDMSSLHF
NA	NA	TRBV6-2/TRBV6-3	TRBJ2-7	TGTGCCAGCAGTTCTGGGCCTGGCCCCTACGAGCAGTACTTC	CASSSGPGPYEQYF
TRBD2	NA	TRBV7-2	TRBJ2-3	TGTGCCAGCCAGCCGGGGGGGGGAGATACGCAGTATTTT	CASQPGGGDTQYF
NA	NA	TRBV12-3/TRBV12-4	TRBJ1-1	TGTGCCAGCAGTTTGGGCCTATGGGACACTGAAGCTTTCTTT	CASSLGLWDTEAFF
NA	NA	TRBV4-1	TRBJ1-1	TGCGCCAGCAGCCAAGATAAAGGGAAGACTGAAGCTTTCTTT	CASSQDKGKTEAFF
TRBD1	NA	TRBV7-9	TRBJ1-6	TGTGCCAGCAGCTTTACAGGGGAGCACTCACCCCTCCACTTT	CASSFTGEHSPLHF
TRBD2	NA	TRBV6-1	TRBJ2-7	TGTGCCAGCATTCGGACTAGCGGGGCTTACGAGCAGTACTTC	CASIRTSGAYEQYF
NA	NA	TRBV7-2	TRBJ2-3	TGTGCCAGCAGCGCGCAGGGCGCAGATACGCAGTATTTT	CASSAQGADTQYF
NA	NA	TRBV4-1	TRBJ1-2	TGCGCCAGCAGCCAAGAATTTTCGGGGTCTCTTGGCTACACCTTC	CASSQEFSGSLGYTF
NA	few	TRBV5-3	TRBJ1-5	TGTGCCAGAATCCTGACAGGAGACGGCAATCAGCCCCAGCATTTT	CARILTGDGNQPQHF
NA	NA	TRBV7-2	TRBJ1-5	TGTGCCAGCAGCACCCGAAATCAGCCCCAGCATTTT	CASSTRNQPQHF
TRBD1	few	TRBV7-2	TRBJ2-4	TGTGCCAGCAGCTTATCATCCGGGACAGAAAACATTCAGTACTTC	CASSLSSGTENIQYF
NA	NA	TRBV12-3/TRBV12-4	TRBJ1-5	TGTGCCAGCAATCCAGGGGCGCGTAGTCAGCCCCAGCATTTT	CASNPGARSQPQHF
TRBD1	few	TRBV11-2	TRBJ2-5	TGTGCCAGCAGCTTAGATCGGGACAGGGGGCGCGCAGAGACCCAGTACTTC	CASSLDRDRGRAETQYF
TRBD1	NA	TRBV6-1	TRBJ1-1	TGTGCCAGCAGTGAAGACAGGGGGCAGGGCACTGAAGCTTTCTTT	CASSEDRGQGTEAFF
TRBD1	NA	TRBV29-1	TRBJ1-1	TGCAGCGTTGAAGATCTCGGGACAGTTAACACTGAAGCTTTCTTT	CSVEDLGTVNTEAFF
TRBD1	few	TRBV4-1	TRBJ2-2	TGCGCCAGCAGCCAACCAGGACAGGGTAGTACCGGGGAGCTGTTTTTT	CASSQPGQGSTGELFF
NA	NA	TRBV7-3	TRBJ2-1	TGTGCCAGCAGCTTATTTCAGGGGGGCAATGAGCAGTTCTTC	CASSLFQGGNEQFF
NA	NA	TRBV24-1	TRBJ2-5	TGTGCCACCAGTGATTTGCGGGGGACCCAGTACTTC	CATSDLRGTQYF
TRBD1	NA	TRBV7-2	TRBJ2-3	TGTGCCAGCAGCTTACGGCACCCGGGACAGGGGGCTGGGGCAGATACGCAGTATTTT	CASSLRHPGQGAGADTQYF
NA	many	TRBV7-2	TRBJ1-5	TGTGCCAGCAGCCTACCACAGCTAAATCAGCCCCAGCATTTT	CASSLPQLNQPQHF
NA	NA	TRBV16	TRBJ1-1	TGTGCCAGCAGCCAATCAGGGTACACTGAAGCTTTCTTT	CASSQSGYTEAFF
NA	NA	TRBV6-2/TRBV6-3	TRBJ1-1	TGTGCCAGCAGCAGACAGGAGCACACTGAAGCTTTCTTT	CASSRQEHTEAFF
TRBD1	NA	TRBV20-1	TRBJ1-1	TGCAGTGCTAGGACAGGGGGCTTCACTGAAGCTTTCTTT	CSARTGGFTEAFF
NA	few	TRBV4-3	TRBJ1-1	TGCGCCAGCAGCCAAGATCCGGGGGCTTTTCCCTTGAACACTGAAGCTTTCTTT	CASSQDPGAFPLNTEAFF
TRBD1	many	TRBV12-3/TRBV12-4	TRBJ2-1	TGTGCCAGCAGCCCCGGACAGGGAACCTACAATGAGCAGTTCTTC	CASSPGQGTYNEQFF
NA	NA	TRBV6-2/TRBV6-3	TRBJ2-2	TGTGCCAGCCGGGGAGGGGGCCGGACCGGGGAGCTGTTTTTT	CASRGGGRTGELFF
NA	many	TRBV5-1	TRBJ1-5	TGCGCCAGCAGCCCGGGAGATGATCAGCCCCAGCATTTT	CASSPGDDQPQHF
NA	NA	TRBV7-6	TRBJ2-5	TGTGCCAGCAGCTTAGGGGCGGGGAAAGAGACCCAGTACTTC	CASSLGAGKETQYF
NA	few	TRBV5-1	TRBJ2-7	TGCGCCAGCAGTACTACTGGGACCCTCTACTACGAGCAGTACTTC	CASSTTGTLYYEQYF
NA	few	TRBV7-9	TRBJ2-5	TGTGCCAGCAGCTTAGCGATGCGGGCTGAGACCCAGTACTTC	CASSLAMRAETQYF
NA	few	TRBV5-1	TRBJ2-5	TGCGCCAGCAGCCCTGGCCCTACGCAAGAGACCCAGTACTTC	CASSPGPTQETQYF
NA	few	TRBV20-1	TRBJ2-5	TGCAGTGCTAAGGACGGACGGAAAGCAAGCCAAGAGACCCAGTACTTC	CSAKDGRKASQETQYF
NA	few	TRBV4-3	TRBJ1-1	TGCGCCAGCAGCCAGGATCCCGGGACGAGGAACACTGAAGCTTTCTTT	CASSQDPGTRNTEAFF
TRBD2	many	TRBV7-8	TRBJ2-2	TGTGCCAGCAGCTTAGGCGGGGGATACACCGGGGAGCTGTTTTTT	CASSLGGGYTGELFF
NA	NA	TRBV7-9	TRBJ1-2	TGTGCCAGCAGCTTAGTTGGGGCGTACGGCTACACCTTC	CASSLVGAYGYTF
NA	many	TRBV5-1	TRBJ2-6	TGCGCCAGCAGCCAACAGCCCTCTGGGGCCAACGTCCTGACTTTC	CASSQQPSGANVLTF